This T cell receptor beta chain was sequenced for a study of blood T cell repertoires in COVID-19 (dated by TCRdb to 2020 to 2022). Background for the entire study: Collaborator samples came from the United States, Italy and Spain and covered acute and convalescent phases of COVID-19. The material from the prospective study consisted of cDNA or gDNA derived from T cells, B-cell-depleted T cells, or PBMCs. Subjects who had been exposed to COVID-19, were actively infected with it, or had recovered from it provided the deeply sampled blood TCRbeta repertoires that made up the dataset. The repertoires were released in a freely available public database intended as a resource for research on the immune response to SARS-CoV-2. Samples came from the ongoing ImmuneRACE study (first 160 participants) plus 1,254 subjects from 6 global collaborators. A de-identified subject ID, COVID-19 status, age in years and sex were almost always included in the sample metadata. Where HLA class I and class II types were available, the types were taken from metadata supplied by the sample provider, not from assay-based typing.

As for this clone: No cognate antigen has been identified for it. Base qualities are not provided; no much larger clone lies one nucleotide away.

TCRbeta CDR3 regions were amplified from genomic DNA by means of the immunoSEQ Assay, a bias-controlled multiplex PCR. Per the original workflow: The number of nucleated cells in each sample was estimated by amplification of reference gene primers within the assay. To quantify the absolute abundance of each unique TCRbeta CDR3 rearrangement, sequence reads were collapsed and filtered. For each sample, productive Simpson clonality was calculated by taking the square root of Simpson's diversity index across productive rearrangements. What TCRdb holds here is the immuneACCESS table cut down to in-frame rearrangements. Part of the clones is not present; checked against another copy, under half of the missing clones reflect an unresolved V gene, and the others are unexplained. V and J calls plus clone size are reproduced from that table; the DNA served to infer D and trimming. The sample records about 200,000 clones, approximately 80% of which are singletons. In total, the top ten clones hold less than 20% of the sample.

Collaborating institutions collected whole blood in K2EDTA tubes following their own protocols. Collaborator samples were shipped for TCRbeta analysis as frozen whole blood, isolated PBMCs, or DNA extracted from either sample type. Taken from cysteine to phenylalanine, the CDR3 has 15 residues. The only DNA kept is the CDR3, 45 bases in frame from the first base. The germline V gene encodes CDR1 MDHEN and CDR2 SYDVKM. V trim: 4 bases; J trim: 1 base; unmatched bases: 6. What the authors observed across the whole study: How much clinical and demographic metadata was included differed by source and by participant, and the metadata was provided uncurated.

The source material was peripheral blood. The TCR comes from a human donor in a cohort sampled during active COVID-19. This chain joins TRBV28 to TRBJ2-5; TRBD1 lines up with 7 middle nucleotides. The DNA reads TGTGCCAGCAGTTCAGGACAGGCAACCCAAGAGACCCAGTACTTC. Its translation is CASSSGQATQETQYF.